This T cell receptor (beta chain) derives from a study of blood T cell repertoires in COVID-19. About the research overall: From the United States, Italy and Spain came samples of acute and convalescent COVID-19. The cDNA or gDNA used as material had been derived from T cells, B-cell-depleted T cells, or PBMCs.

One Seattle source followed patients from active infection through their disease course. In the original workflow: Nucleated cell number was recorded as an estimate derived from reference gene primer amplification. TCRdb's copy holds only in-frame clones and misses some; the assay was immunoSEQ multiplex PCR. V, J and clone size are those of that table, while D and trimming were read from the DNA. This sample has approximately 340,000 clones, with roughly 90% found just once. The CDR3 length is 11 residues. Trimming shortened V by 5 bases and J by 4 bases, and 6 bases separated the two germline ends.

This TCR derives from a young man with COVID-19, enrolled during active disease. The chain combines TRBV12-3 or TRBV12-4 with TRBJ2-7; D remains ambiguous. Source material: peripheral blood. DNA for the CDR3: TGTGCCAGCAGTCGCGGTTACGAGCAGTACTTC. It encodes CASSRGYEQYF.